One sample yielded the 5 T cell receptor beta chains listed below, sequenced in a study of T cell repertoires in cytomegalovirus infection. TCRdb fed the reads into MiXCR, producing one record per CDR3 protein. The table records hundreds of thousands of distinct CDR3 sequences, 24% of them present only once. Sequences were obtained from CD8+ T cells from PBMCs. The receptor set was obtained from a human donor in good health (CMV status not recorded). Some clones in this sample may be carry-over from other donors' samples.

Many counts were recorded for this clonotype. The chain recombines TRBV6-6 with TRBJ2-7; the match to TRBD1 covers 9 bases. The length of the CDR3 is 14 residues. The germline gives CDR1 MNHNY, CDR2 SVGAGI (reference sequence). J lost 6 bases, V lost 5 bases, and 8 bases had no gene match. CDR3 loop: CASSRDRAKGEQYV. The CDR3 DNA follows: TGTGCCAGCAGTCGGGACAGGGCGAAGGGCGAGCAGTACGTC.

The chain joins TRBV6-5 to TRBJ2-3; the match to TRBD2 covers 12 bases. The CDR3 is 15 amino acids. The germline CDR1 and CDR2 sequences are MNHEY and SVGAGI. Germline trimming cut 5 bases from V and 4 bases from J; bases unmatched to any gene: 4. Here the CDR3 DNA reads TGTGCCAGCAGTCTAGCGGGGGGGTATTCAGATACGCAGTATTTT. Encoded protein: CASSLAGGYSDTQYF.

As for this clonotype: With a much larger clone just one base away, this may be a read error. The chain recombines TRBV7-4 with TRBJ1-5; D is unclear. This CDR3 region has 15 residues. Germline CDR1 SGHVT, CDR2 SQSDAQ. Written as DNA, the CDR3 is TGTGCCAACAGCCGCGGGAGGTCGGGCAATCAGCCCCAGCATTTT. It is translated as CANSRGRSGNQPQHF.

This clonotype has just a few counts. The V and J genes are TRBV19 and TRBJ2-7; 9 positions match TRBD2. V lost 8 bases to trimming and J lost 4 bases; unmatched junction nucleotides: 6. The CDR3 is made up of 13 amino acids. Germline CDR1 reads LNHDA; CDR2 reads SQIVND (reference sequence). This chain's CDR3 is CASSPAGGYEQYV. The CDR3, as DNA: TGTGCCAGTTCCCCAGCGGGGGGTTACGAGCAGTACGTC.

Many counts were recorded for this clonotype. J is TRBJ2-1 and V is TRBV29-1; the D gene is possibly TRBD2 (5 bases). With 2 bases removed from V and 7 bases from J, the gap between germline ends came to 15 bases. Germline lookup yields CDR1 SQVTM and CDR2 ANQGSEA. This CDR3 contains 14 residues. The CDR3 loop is CSVELGRSPNEQFF. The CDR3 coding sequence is TGCAGCGTTGAACTTGGGAGATCGCCGAATGAGCAGTTCTTC.